A single sample is the source of the 11 T cell receptor beta chains below, sequenced in a study of vaccination effects on CD4 cells after COVID-19. The antigens these receptors bind are not known. TCRdb's copy holds only in-frame clones and misses some; the assay was immunoSEQ multiplex PCR. Of tens of thousands of clones listed, around 74% are singletons. Ahead of sequencing, the ViraFEST assay grew antigen-specific CD4+ T cells using viral peptide pools. At the end of about 10 days of culture, CD4+ T cells were isolated. Subjects were given two BNT162b2 or mRNA-1273 vaccine doses. The sample in question was CD4+ T cells from PBMCs cultured with HCoV-229E spike peptides, obtained after COVID-19 vaccination. Receptors were obtained from a human donor who received a COVID-19 vaccine.

This chain uses TRBV5-1 with TRBJ1-1; weak D call: TRBD1 (6 bases). Germline-derived CDR1 and CDR2 are SGHRS and YFSETQ. The CDR3 runs to 16 residues. V lost 0 bases to trimming and J lost 5 bases, with 17 bases between them. For the CDR3, the DNA is TGCGCCAGCAGCTTGGCCGGTAAGGGGGGTCGGACTGAAGCTTTCTTT. Residues: CASSLAGKGGRTEAFF.

This rearrangement joins TRBV2 to TRBJ2-1; D call uncertain. The germline V gene encodes CDR1 SNHLY and CDR2 FYNNEI. V shed 7 bases and J shed 8 bases, with 18 bases lying between them. This CDR3 spans 14 amino acids. The DNA of the CDR3 is TGTGCCAGCATCAACCGGGCTTTAGGCGATGAGCAGTTCTTC. Its translation is CASINRALGDEQFF.

The chain couples TRBV5-6 to TRBJ1-5, with D possibly matching TRBD1 (5 bases). The germline CDR1 and CDR2 sequences are SGHDT and YYEEEE. V lost 4 bases and J lost 1, with 12 bases in between. This CDR3 comprises 15 residues. This CDR3 is CASSPRRQSNQPQHF. The CDR3, as DNA: TGTGCCAGCAGCCCAAGAAGACAGAGCAATCAGCCCCAGCATTTT.

The chain recombines TRBV30 with TRBJ1-5, with D hard to call. In germline, CDR1 is GTSNPN, CDR2 SVGIG (reference sequence). V lost 2 bases to trimming and J lost 4 bases, with 9 bases between them. This CDR3 is built from 13 residues. The CDR3 coding sequence is TGTGCCTGGAGTTATGGATCGAATCAGCCCCAGCATTTT. Translation: CAWSYGSNQPQHF.

V usage is TRBV5-1 and J usage is TRBJ2-2; D unclear. Germline CDR1 SGHRS, CDR2 YFSETQ. V was cut by 0 bases and J by 7 bases, with 7 bases left in between. The CDR3 length is 13 residues. CDR3: CASSLAQIGELFF. The CDR3 bases are TGCGCCAGCAGCTTGGCTCAGATCGGGGAGCTGTTTTTT.

The V and J genes are TRBV5-1 and TRBJ1-1; no clear D gene. CDR3 size: 15 residues. The V end lost 0 bases, the J end lost 1 base, and 10 bases lay between the germline ends. From germline, CDR1 is SGHRS and CDR2 YFSETQ. CDR3 coding DNA: TGCGCCAGCAGCTTGGATGCGCCGCAGAACACTGAAGCTTTCTTT. It translates to CASSLDAPQNTEAFF.

This chain joins TRBV28 and TRBJ2-3; 8 nucleotides agree with TRBD2. Unmatched junction bases numbered 4, after V lost 3 bases and J lost 2 bases. Germline CDR1 MDHEN, CDR2 SYDVKM. The CDR3 extends over 15 amino acids. The CDR3 region has the DNA TGTGCCAGCAGTTTTTTCGGGGGGGTCACAGATACGCAGTATTTT. This codes for CASSFFGGVTDTQYF.

This clone was seen a handful of times. This sequence joins TRBV18 and TRBJ1-2, with D unclear. Trimming took 9 bases from V and 0 from J, leaving 5 bases between them. Germline values: CDR1 KGHSH, CDR2 LQKENI. This CDR3 region has 11 residues. This CDR3 is CASVTNYGYTF. CDR3 nucleotides: TGTGCCAGTGTGACTAACTATGGCTACACCTTC. Combining the CDR3 with reference TRBV18 and TRBJ1-2 gives the whole variable domain NAGVMQNPRHLVRRRGQEARLRCSPMKGHSHVYWYRQLPEEGLKFMVYLQKENIIDESGMPKERFSAEFPKEGPSILRIQQVVRGDSAAYFCASVTNYGYTFGSGTRLTVV.

The V and J genes are TRBV30 and TRBJ1-5; D is unresolved. The germline gives CDR1 GTSNPN, CDR2 SVGIG (reference sequence). The CDR3 has 15 residues. V was clipped by 1 base and J by 7 bases, with 17 bases between them. In DNA form, the CDR3 reads TGTGCCTGGAGTGAATTGGACCCCGACCGCCAGCCCCAGCATTTT. Residues: CAWSELDPDRQPQHF.

The chain links TRBV12-3 or TRBV12-4 to TRBJ1-1, with D possibly TRBD1 on 5 matching bases. Trimming cost V 6 bases and J 4 bases, with 6 bases left between them. The CDR3 spans 11 residues. CDR3 coding DNA: TGTGCCAGCAGGGGGCCCACTGAAGCTTTCTTT. Translated: CASRGPTEAFF.

In its sample, this clone was seen a few times. The rearrangement uses TRBV7-8 and TRBJ1-3; D unresolved. This CDR3 comprises 17 residues. Trimming removed 2 bases from V and 0 bases from J, with 14 bases in between. The V gene's germline CDR1 is SGHVS and CDR2 FQNEAQ. CDR3 in DNA: TGTGCCAGCAGCTTAAGGGCAGTCCCAAGCTCTGGAAACACCATATATTTT. Its protein is CASSLRAVPSSGNTIYF.